This T cell receptor (beta chain) originates from a study of T-cell memory formation after mild COVID-19. Germline trimming cut 10 bases from V and 9 bases from J; bases unmatched to any gene: 8. The CDR3 length is 12 residues. The germline V gene encodes CDR1 LNHDA and CDR2 SQIVND (reference sequence). TCRdb processed the 5' RACE reads anew with MiXCR; each CDR3 protein has one entry. The table shows 50,000 to 70,000 distinct CDR3 sequences, with roughly an eighth occurring only once. Source material: PBMCs or a T cell subset sorted from them (not recorded which). The V gene is TRBV19, the J gene TRBJ2-1, with 8 bases fitting TRBD2. The sequence was collected from a man aged 18 to 29 who had mild COVID-19 (a few samples of this study predate the infection). Cell type and time point are not known. The CDR3 sequence: CATGLALGEQFF. The CDR3 bases are TGTGCCACCGGACTAGCTCTTGGTGAGCAGTTCTTC.